The source of this TCR beta chain is a study of blood T cell repertoires in COVID-19. The overall study: T cells, B-cell-depleted T cells, or PBMCs provided the cDNA or gDNA that served as material.

CDR1 and CDR2 (germline): SGHVS, FNYEAQ. V was shortened by 1 base and J by 0 bases, with 10 bases between the two germline ends. The CDR3 sequence is 16 residues long. This study enrolled people aged roughly 18 to 100 from about two dozen US geographic areas. The protocol was immunoSEQ multiplex PCR, while the TCRdb copy is restricted to in-frame clones and leaves out a portion. In the table there are a few hundred thousand clones, 90% of which are singletons. This sequence joins TRBV7-6 and TRBJ2-4; the D is unclear. The source material was PBMCs or T cells enriched from blood (not recorded which). The TCR sequence derives from a man aged 25 to 40 who had been exposed to COVID-19. The CDR3 reads CASSLGSAGAKNIQYF. Here the CDR3 DNA reads TGTGCCAGCAGCTTAGGATCCGCCGGAGCCAAAAACATTCAGTACTTC.